Here is one T cell receptor beta chain with its context. Its antigen is unidentified. ViraFEST assay sequencing came after antigen-specific CD4+ T cells were expanded with viral peptide pools. Isolation of CD4+ T cells took place after approximately 10 days of culture. Vaccine recipients had no previous SARS-CoV-2 infection; their nucleocapsid antibodies were negative. They grew a few million PBMC in each well, adding 9.5 to 10 IU/ml IL-2 and 8 to 10 ug/ml peptides. The sample belongs to a study of vaccination effects on CD4 cells after COVID-19. Study in general: Vaccination of participants consisted of two doses of either the BNT162b2 or mRNA-1273 vaccine. Study-wide results and caveats: Late after vaccination, infection- and vaccine-induced clones showed marked clonal contraction.

Trimming removed 4 bases at V and 1 base at J, with 11 bases between. Germline V gives CDR1 SQVTM, CDR2 ANQGSEA. The CDR3 sequence is 14 residues long. TCRdb's copy holds only in-frame clones and misses some; the assay was immunoSEQ multiplex PCR. Among roughly 30,000 clones, around four fifths were seen once, and the ten largest hold under 30%. The receptor comes from a human donor who received a COVID-19 vaccine. Sequencing used CD4+ T cells from PBMCs cultured with HCoV-OC43 spike peptides, obtained before COVID-19 vaccination. The subset denotes: HCoV-OC43 spike overlapping peptide pool stimulation. The V gene is TRBV29-1, the J gene TRBJ1-5; D is possibly TRBD1 (5 bases). DNA for the CDR3: TGCAGCGTTGGGGGGGGGATGAGCAATCAGCCCCAGCATTTT. It is translated as CSVGGGMSNQPQHF.